This TCR beta chain was captured in a study of blood T cell repertoires in COVID-19. Study background: The United States, Italy and Spain were the sources of the acute and convalescent COVID-19 samples.

Participants were placed into cohorts based on the clinical history they reported. V shed 0 bases, J shed 6 bases, and the junction held 9 bases outside the gene matches. CDR1 SQVTM and CDR2 ANQGSEA come from the germline V gene. This CDR3 is 15 amino acids long. Profiling relied on immunoSEQ multiplex PCR, and the TCRdb table lists in-frame clones only, not all of them. The top ten hold more than 3% of the sample, which has 270,000 or so clones, 80% to 85% seen once. The gene calls are TRBV29-1 and TRBJ2-7; TRBD2 agrees at 9 bases. The TCR originated in a middle-aged man who had recovered from COVID-19. Sequenced input: PBMCs or T cells enriched from blood (not recorded which). The CDR3 coding sequence is TGCAGCGTTGAAGAACCTAGCGGGGCCCCCCGCGAGCAGTACTTC. Its protein product is CSVEEPSGAPREQYF.